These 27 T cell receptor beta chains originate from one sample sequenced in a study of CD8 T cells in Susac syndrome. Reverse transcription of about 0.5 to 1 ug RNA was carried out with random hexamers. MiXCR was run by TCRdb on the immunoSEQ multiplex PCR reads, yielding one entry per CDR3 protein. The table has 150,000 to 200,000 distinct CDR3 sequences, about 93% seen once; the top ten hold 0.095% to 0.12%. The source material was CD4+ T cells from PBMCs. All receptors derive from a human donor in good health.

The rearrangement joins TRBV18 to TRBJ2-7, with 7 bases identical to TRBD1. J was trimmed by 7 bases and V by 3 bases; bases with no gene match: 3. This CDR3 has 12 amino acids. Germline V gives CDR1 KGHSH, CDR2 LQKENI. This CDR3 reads CASSPTGVEQYV. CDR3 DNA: TGTGCCAGCTCACCTACAGGGGTGGAGCAGTACGTC.

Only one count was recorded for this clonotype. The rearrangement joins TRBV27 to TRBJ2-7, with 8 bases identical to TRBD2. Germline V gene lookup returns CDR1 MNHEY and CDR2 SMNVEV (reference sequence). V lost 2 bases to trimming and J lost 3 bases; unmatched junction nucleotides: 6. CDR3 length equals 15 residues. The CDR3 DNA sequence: TGTGCCAGCAGTTTAGAGGCGGGAGGAATCTACGAGCAGTACTTC. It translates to CASSLEAGGIYEQYF.

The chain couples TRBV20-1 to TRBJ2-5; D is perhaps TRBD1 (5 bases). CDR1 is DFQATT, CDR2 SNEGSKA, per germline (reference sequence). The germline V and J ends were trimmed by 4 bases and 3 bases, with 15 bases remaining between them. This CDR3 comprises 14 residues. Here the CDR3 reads CSATGLTEKETQYF. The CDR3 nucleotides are TGCAGTGCTACAGGGTTAACTGAAAAAGAGACCCAGTACTTC.

The CDR3 sequence: CASSLTRGSTDTQYF. The CDR3 nucleotides are TGTGCCAGCAGTTTAACGAGGGGCAGCACAGATACGCAGTATTTT. This chain joins TRBV12-3 or TRBV12-4 and TRBJ2-3; D might be TRBD1 or TRBD2, each matching 5 bases. The V end was cut by 2 bases, the J end by 0 bases, with 9 bases between. The CDR3 runs to 15 residues.

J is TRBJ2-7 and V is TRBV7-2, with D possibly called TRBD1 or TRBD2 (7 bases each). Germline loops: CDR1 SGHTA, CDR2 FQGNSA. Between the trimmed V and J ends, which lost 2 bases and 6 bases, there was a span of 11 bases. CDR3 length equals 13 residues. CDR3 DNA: TGTGCCAGCAGCTTACAGGGGGAGGGCGAGCAGTACGTC. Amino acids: CASSLQGEGEQYV.

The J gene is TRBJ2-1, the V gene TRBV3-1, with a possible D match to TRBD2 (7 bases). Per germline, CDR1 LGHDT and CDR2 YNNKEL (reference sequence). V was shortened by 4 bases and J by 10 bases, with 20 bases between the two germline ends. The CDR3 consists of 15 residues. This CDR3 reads CASSPSPGGSGEQFF. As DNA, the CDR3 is TGTGCCAGCAGCCCTTCGCCGGGGGGCTCAGGGGAGCAGTTCTTC.

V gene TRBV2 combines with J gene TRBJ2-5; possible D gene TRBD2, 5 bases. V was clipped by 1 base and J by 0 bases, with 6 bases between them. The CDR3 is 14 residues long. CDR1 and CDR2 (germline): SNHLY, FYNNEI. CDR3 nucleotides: TGTGCCAGCAGTGAAGGGACTCACCAAGAGACCCAGTACTTC. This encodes CASSEGTHQETQYF.

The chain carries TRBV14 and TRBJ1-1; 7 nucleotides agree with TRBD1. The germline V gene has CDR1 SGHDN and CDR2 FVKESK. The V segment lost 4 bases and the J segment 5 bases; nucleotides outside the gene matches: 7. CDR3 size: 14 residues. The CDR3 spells CASSPTGARTEAFF. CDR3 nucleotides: TGTGCCAGCAGCCCTACAGGGGCCAGGACTGAAGCTTTCTTT.

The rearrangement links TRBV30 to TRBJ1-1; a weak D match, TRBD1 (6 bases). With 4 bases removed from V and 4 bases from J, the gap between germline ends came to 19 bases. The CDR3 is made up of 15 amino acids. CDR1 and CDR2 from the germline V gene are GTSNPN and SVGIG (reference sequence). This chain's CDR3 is CAWTLWGGSGTEAFF. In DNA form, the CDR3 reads TGTGCCTGGACCCTGTGGGGGGGCTCGGGCACTGAAGCTTTCTTT.

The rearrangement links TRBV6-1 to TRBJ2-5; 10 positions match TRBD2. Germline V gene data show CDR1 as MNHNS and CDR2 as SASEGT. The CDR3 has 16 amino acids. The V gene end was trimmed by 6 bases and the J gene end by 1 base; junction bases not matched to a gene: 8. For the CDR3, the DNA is TGTGCCAGCAGAGCCCTCCGGACTAGCGGCCAAGAGACCCAGTACTTC. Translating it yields CASRALRTSGQETQYF.

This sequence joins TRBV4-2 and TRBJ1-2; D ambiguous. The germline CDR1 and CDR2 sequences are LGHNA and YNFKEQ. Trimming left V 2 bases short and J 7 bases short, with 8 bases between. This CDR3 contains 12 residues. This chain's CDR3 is CASSQSDLGYTF. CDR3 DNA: TGTGCCAGCAGCCAATCGGACCTTGGCTACACCTTC.

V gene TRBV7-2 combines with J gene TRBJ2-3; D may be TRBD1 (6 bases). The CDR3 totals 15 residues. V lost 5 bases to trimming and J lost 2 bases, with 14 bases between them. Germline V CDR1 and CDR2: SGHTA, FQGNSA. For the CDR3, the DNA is TGTGCCAGCAGCCCGTATCAGGGGCACACAGATACGCAGTATTTT. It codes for CASSPYQGHTDTQYF.

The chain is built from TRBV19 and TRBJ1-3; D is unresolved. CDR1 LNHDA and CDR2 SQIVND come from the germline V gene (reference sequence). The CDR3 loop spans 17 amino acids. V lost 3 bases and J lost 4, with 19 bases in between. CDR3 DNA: TGTGCCAGTAGTATGCTCGGGCAGACCCCTCGAGGAAACACCATATATTTT. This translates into CASSMLGQTPRGNTIYF.

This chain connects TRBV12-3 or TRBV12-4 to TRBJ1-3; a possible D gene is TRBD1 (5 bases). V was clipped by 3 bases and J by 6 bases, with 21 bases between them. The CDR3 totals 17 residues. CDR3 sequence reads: CASSFEGFASRENTIYF. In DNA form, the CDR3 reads TGTGCCAGCAGTTTTGAGGGGTTCGCCTCAAGGGAAAACACCATATATTTT.

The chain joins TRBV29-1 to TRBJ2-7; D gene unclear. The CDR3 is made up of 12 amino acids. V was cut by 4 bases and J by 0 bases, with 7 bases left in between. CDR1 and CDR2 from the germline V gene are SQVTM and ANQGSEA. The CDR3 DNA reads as TGCAGCGTTGGAAGGAGCTCCTACGAGCAGTACTTC. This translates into CSVGRSSYEQYF.

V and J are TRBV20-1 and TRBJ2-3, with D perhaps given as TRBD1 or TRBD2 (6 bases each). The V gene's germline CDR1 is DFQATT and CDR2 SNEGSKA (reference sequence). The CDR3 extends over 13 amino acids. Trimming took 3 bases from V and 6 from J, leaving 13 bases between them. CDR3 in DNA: TGCAGTGCTAGCGTGGGGGGCTGGGATACGCAGTATTTT. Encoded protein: CSASVGGWDTQYF.

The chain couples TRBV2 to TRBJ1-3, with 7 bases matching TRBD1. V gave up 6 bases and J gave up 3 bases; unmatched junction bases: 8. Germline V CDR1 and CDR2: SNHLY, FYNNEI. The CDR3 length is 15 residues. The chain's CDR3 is CASSVDRAGGNTIYF. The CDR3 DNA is TGTGCCAGCAGCGTTGACAGGGCTGGTGGAAACACCATATATTTT.

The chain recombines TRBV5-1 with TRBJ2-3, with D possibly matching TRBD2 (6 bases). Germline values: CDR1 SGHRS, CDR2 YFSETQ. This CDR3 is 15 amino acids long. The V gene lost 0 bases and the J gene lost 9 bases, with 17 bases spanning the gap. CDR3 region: CASSLDSSTGVTQYF. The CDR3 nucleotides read TGCGCCAGCAGCTTGGACAGTAGCACGGGGGTGACGCAGTATTTT.

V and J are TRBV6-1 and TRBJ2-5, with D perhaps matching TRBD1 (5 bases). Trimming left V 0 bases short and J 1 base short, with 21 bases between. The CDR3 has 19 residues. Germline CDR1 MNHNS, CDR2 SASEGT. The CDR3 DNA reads TGTGCCAGCAGTGAAGCCGACAATAAGTGGCGACAGATCCAAGAGACCCAGTACTTC. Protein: CASSEADNKWRQIQETQYF.

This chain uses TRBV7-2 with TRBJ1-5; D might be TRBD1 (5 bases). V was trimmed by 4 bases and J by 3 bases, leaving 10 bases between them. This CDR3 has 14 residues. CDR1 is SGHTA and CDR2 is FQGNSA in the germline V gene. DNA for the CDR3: TGTGCCAGCAGCTCCGTGGGGGTCAATCAGCCCCAGCATTTT. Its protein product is CASSSVGVNQPQHF.

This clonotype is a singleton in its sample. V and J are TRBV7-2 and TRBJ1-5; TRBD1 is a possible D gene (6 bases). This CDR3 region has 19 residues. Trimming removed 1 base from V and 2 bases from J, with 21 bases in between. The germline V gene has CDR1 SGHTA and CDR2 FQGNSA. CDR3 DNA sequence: TGTGCCAGCAGCTTAGAAATACGACAGGACCTAGGTGGCAATCAGCCCCAGCATTTT. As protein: CASSLEIRQDLGGNQPQHF.

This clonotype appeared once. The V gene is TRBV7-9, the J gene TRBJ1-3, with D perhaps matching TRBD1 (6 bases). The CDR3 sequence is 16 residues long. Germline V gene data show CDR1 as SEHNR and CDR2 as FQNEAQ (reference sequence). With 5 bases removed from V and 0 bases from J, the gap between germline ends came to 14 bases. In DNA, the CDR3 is TGTGCCAGCAGCCCGAGGGGGGCGAACTCTGGAAACACCATATATTTT. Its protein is CASSPRGANSGNTIYF.

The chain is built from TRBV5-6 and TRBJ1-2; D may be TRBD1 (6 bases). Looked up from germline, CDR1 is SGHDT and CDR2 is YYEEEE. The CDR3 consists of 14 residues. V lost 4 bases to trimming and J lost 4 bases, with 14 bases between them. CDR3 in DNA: TGTGCCAGCAGCGCGGCAGGGACAAGCTATGGCTACACCTTC. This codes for CASSAAGTSYGYTF.

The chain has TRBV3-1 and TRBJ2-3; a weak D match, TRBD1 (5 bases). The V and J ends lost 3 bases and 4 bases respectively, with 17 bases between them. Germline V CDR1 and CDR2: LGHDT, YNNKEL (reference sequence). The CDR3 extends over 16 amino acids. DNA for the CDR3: TGTGCCAGCAGCCATAAAGAAAACCAGGGCCCAGATACGCAGTATTTT. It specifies CASSHKENQGPDTQYF.

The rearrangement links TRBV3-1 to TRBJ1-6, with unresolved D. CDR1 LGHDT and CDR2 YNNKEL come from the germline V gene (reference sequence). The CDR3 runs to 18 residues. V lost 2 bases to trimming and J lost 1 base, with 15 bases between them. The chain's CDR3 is CASSQFPPAQSYNSPLHF. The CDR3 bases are TGTGCCAGCAGCCAATTCCCCCCCGCGCAGTCCTATAATTCACCCCTCCACTTT.

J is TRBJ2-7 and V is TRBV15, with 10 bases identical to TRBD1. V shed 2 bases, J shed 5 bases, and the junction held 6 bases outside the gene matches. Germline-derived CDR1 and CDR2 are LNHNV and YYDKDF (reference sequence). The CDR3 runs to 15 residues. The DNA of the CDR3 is TGTGCCACCAGCAGAAGCCGGGACAGGGGTCACGAGCAGTACTTC. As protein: CATSRSRDRGHEQYF.

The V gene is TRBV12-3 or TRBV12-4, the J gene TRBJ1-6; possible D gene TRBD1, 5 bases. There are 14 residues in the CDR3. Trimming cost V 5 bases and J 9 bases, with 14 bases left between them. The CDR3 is CASSLGTIGSPLHF. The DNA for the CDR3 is TGTGCCAGCAGTCTGGGGACTATCGGTTCACCCCTCCACTTT.